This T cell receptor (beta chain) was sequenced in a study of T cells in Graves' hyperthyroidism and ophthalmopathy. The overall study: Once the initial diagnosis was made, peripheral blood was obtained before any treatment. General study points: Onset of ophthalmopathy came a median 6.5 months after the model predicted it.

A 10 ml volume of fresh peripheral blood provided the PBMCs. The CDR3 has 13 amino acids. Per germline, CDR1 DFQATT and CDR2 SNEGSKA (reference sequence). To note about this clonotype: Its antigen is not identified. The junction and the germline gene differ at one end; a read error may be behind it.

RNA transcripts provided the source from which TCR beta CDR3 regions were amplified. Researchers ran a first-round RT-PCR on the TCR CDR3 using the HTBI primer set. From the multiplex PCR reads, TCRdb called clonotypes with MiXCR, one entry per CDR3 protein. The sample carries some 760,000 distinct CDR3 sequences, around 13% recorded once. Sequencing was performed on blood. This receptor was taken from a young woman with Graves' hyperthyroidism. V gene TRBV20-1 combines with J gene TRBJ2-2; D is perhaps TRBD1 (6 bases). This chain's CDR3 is CGAFRGNTGELFF. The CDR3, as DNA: TGCGGTGCGTTCAGGGGGAACACCGGGGAGCTGTTTTTT.